These T cell receptor beta chains were read from a single sample in a study of technical replicates of blood from a few donors. Generated by immunoSEQ multiplex PCR, the TCRdb table keeps only in-frame clones and is missing some. Among approximately 82,000 clones, around 96% were seen once, and the ten largest hold 0.37%. The specimen was T cells isolated from PBMCs. Every receptor here comes from a human donor in good health. CDR3s include the opening cysteine and the closing phenylalanine or tryptophan. The order of the fields is clone size, J gene, V gene, D gene, CDR3 protein, CDR3 DNA. A D gene is named only where the DNA matches it firmly. Expanded clones are given a class, and other clones once, few, many or no size at all.

>.|TRBJ2-2|TRBV7-3|TRBD1
CASSFPTGTGPNTGELFF
TGTGCCAGCAGCTTTCCTACGGGGACAGGGCCGAACACCGGGGAGCTGTTTTTT
>.|TRBJ2-1|TRBV19|.
CASSILLDSEQFF
TGTGCCAGTAGTATCCTTCTAGATTCTGAGCAGTTCTTC
>.|TRBJ2-3|TRBV11-2|TRBD2
CASSSQLSGSITDTQYF
TGTGCCAGCAGCTCCCAGCTTAGCGGGAGTATTACAGATACGCAGTATTTT
>.|TRBJ1-1|TRBV11-2|.
CASSLVGRLNTEAFF
TGTGCCAGCAGCTTAGTGGGCCGATTGAACACTGAAGCTTTCTTT
>once|TRBJ2-6|TRBV9|.
CASSFGGFSGANVLTF
TGTGCCAGCAGCTTTGGGGGGTTCTCTGGGGCCAACGTCCTGACTTTC
>once|TRBJ2-7|TRBV18|TRBD2
CASSPGLAGSDEQYF
TGTGCCAGCTCACCAGGACTAGCGGGTTCTGACGAGCAGTACTTC
>.|TRBJ2-7|TRBV7-2|TRBD2
CASSPGDSGVPSSYEQYF
TGTGCCAGCAGTCCTGGGGATAGCGGGGTACCGAGCTCCTACGAGCAGTACTTC
>.|TRBJ2-1|TRBV6-5|.
CASSSENYNEQFF
TGTGCCAGCAGTTCCGAGAACTACAATGAGCAGTTCTTC
>.|TRBJ1-1|TRBV9|TRBD1
CASSESTGTGKGGTEAFF
TGTGCCAGCAGCGAATCAACCGGGACAGGGAAAGGTGGCACTGAAGCTTTCTTT
>.|TRBJ2-7|TRBV11-2|.
CASSFDRLSDEQYF
TGTGCCAGCAGCTTTGACAGGTTGTCGGACGAGCAGTACTTC
>.|TRBJ1-2|TRBV7-2|TRBD1
CASSQRLGTAGGYTF
TGTGCCAGCAGCCAACGACTAGGGACAGCAGGCGGCTACACCTTC
>.|TRBJ1-1|TRBV7-9|.
CASSLPHEAFF
TGTGCCAGCAGCTTGCCACATGAAGCTTTCTTT
>once|TRBJ2-1|TRBV14|TRBD2
CASSPRQVLAGGEQFF
TGTGCCAGCAGCCCAAGACAAGTACTAGCGGGAGGTGAGCAGTTCTTC
>.|TRBJ2-7|TRBV5-1|TRBD2
CASSLSGTPYEQYF
TGCGCCAGCAGCTTGAGCGGGACCCCCTACGAGCAGTACTTC
>.|TRBJ1-2|TRBV7-8|TRBD1
CASSLTGWDREYGYTF
TGTGCCAGCAGCTTAACCGGTTGGGACAGGGAGTATGGCTACACCTTC